These T cell receptor beta chains were read from a single sample in a study of cytomegalovirus exposure and HLA in healthy donors. The table came from immunoSEQ multiplex PCR; TCRdb's copy has only in-frame clones and leaves some out. This table has some 160,000 clones, roughly 82% appearing once. The sequenced sample consisted of PBMCs. All receptors derive from a woman aged 30 to 39 in good health and CMV-seronegative. The CDR3 runs from the conserved cysteine through the conserved F or W. The D gene is left open where the match is weak. Clone size, where shown, is once, few, many, or a class for clones that have expanded.

TRBD1	TRBV7-6	once	TRBJ1-2	CASSSDREGGYTF	TGTGCCAGCAGCTCGGACAGGGAAGGTGGCTACACCTTC
TRBD1	TRBV30	-	TRBJ1-4	CAWSLRGEKLFF	TGTGCCTGGAGTCTCAGGGGGGAAAAACTGTTTTTT
-	TRBV29-1	few	TRBJ1-2	CSGALTYGYPF	TGCAGTGGGGCCCTTACTTATGGCTACCCCTTC
-	TRBV30	-	TRBJ1-2	CAWSVDRTNYGYTF	TGTGCCTGGAGTGTAGACAGGACTAACTATGGCTACACCTTC
TRBD2	TRBV6-5	-	TRBJ2-1	CASSYSLAGPYNEQFF	TGTGCCAGCAGTTACTCCCTAGCGGGACCTTACAATGAGCAGTTCTTC
TRBD1	TRBV29-1	once	TRBJ1-1	CSVRRQGLGTEALF	TGCAGCGTTAGACGACAGGGGTTGGGCACTGAAGCTCTCTTT
TRBD2	TRBV5-6	-	TRBJ2-5	CASSSPGREGSRETQYF	TGTGCCAGCAGCTCCCCCGGGCGGGAGGGATCGAGGGAGACCCAGTACTTC
TRBD1	TRBV27	-	TRBJ1-2	CASSSDRGLTGYTF	TGTGCCAGCAGTTCCGACAGGGGTTTGACTGGCTACACCTTC
TRBD1	TRBV2	-	TRBJ1-1	CASRTGGTEAFF	TGTGCCAGCAGGACAGGGGGCACTGAAGCTTTCTTT
-	TRBV27	few	TRBJ1-2	CASSFYVSPGQRNYGYTF	TGTGCCAGCAGTTTCTACGTATCCCCGGGACAAAGGAACTATGGCTACACCTTC
-	TRBV5-5	-	TRBJ1-1	CASSSVPTFGGTEAFF	TGTGCCAGCAGCTCCGTTCCAACTTTCGGGGGCACTGAAGCTTTCTTT
-	TRBV4-3	-	TRBJ2-7	CASSQDLVAHTYEQYF	TGCGCCAGCAGCCAAGATCTGGTAGCCCATACCTACGAGCAGTACTTC
-	TRBV27	-	TRBJ2-3	CARLDCADTQYF	TGTGCCAGACTTGACTGCGCAGATACGCAGTATTTT
-	TRBV5-4	-	TRBJ1-2	CASSLQGGDGYTF	TGTGCCAGCAGCTTACAGGGAGGGGATGGCTACACCTTC